Each of the 28 T cell receptor beta chains below was sequenced from the same sample in a study of spatial heterogeneity in lung cancer. Time point in this sample: sample taken at primary tumor resection. Using its own MiXCR run on the 5' RACE reads, TCRdb lists one record per CDR3 protein. The sample contains over 50,000 distinct CDR3 sequences, about 5.9% of which appear only once. The sequencing used PBMCs, collected at surgery. The receptors come from a female donor with early-stage non-small cell lung cancer.

This clonotype was recorded at least ten times. This chain links TRBV27 with TRBJ2-4, with D tentatively TRBD1 (6 bases). V lost 5 bases and J lost 9, with 14 bases in between. Germline CDR1 reads MNHEY; CDR2 reads SMNVEV (reference sequence). The CDR3 contains 13 residues. The CDR3 protein is CASSPGVGRIQYF. CDR3 sequence (DNA): TGTGCCAGCAGTCCAGGGGTCGGTCGCATTCAGTACTTC.

This clonotype was detected only a few times. The chain recombines TRBV2 with TRBJ2-1, with TRBD2 matching over 10 bases. V dropped 0 bases and J dropped 10; count of bases not matched to a gene: 6. Germline V gene lookup returns CDR1 SNHLY and CDR2 FYNNEI. The CDR3 contains 15 residues. CDR3: CASSEALLTSGEQFF. The CDR3 DNA sequence: TGTGCCAGCAGTGAAGCTCTACTGACTAGCGGGGAGCAGTTCTTC.

This clonotype was picked up many times. This chain joins TRBV14 and TRBJ2-1; 8 bases match TRBD2. V shed 8 bases, J shed 1 base, and the junction held 13 bases outside the gene matches. Germline V gene sequence: CDR1 SGHDN, CDR2 FVKESK. This CDR3 comprises 17 residues. The CDR3 spells CASARGTGLVSYNEQFF. The DNA of the CDR3 is TGTGCCAGCGCCAGAGGAACGGGACTAGTGTCCTACAATGAGCAGTTCTTC.

This clonotype has at least ten counts. V usage is TRBV12-3 or TRBV12-4 and J usage is TRBJ2-7; D remains unclear. The length of the CDR3 is 11 residues. Trimming removed 5 bases at V and 9 bases at J, with 11 bases between. CDR3 amino acids: CASSSTAVQYF. For the CDR3, the DNA is TGTGCCAGCAGTAGCACGGCAGTGCAGTACTTC.

The table lists this clonotype with a few counts. This chain joins TRBV2 and TRBJ2-3; a possible D gene is TRBD2 (7 bases). Trimming removed 8 bases from V and 6 bases from J, with 15 bases in between. Germline assignment: CDR1 SNHLY and CDR2 FYNNEI. This CDR3 has 13 amino acids. This chain's CDR3 is CASARGGRDTQYF. The CDR3 DNA is TGTGCCAGCGCGAGGGGGGGACGGGATACGCAGTATTTT. Full variable domain (outside the CDR3, taken from reference TRBV2 and TRBJ2-3): EPEVTQTPSHQVTQMGQEVILRCVPISNHLYFYWYRQILGQKVEFLVSFYNNEISEKSEIFDDQFSVERPDGSNFTLKIRSTKLEDSAMYFCASARGGRDTQYFGPGTRLTVL.

This clonotype was counted at least ten times. This chain's CDR3 is CASSPSQGHGYTF. The CDR3 nucleotides read TGTGCCAGCAGCCCGTCGCAGGGGCACGGCTACACCTTC. The rearrangement joins TRBV7-9 to TRBJ1-2, with D maybe TRBD1 (6 bases). With 5 bases removed from V and 8 bases from J, the gap between germline ends came to 15 bases. The CDR3 is 13 amino acids. Looked up from germline, CDR1 is SEHNR and CDR2 is FQNEAQ (reference sequence).

This clonotype showed up many times. This rearrangement joins TRBV9 to TRBJ1-5, with 8 bases that match TRBD1. With V trimmed by 0 bases and J by 6 bases, 5 bases remained unmatched. Germline V gene data show CDR1 as SGDLS and CDR2 as YYNGEE. The CDR3 totals 15 residues. The CDR3 DNA reads TGTGCCAGCAGCGTAGAGGGACAGGAGGGTCAGCCCCAGCATTTT. Translating gives CASSVEGQEGQPQHF.

The rearrangement joins TRBV29-1 to TRBJ2-5; no definite D call. The CDR3 loop spans 11 amino acids. Trimming removed 3 bases at V and 5 bases at J, with 7 bases between. CDR1 is SQVTM, CDR2 ANQGSEA, per germline. The DNA for the CDR3 is TGCAGCGTTGAGCTAGTGGAGACCCAGTACTTC. This codes for CSVELVETQYF.

This clonotype was observed many times. This chain uses TRBV20-1 with TRBJ1-2, with no clear D. CDR1 is DFQATT, CDR2 SNEGSKA, per germline (reference sequence). This CDR3 is built from 11 residues. Trimming stripped 4 bases from V and 4 bases from J, with 7 bases between. The CDR3, as DNA: TGCAGTGCTAAAGCCGTCTATGGCTACACCTTC. Translating it yields CSAKAVYGYTF.

This clonotype has ten or more counts. V is TRBV7-9 and J is TRBJ2-3; no clear D. Trimming shortened V by 1 base and J by 0 bases, and 8 bases separated the two germline ends. Germline V gives CDR1 SEHNR, CDR2 FQNEAQ (reference sequence). The CDR3 has 15 amino acids. CDR3 residues: CASSLEGISTDTQYF. In nucleotides, the CDR3 is TGTGCCAGCAGCTTAGAGGGAATTAGCACAGATACGCAGTATTTT.

The table lists this clonotype with a few counts. The chain carries TRBV4-2 and TRBJ1-3; D is ambiguous. This CDR3 region has 15 residues. V lost 0 bases to trimming and J lost 0 bases, with 6 bases between them. Germline CDR1 reads LGHNA; CDR2 reads YNFKEQ. Written as DNA, the CDR3 is TGTGCCAGCAGCCAAGATAAACCCTCTGGAAACACCATATATTTT. Translation gives CASSQDKPSGNTIYF.

This clonotype was found a few times. The chain is built from TRBV30 and TRBJ1-1, with 7 bases identical to TRBD1. CDR1 is GTSNPN and CDR2 is SVGIG in the germline V gene (reference sequence). This CDR3 has 12 residues. Losses at the gene ends were 5 bases for V and 4 bases for J; bases not matched to a gene: 4. The CDR3 DNA is TGTGCCTGGGGACAGGTCTCCACTGAAGCTTTCTTT. It is translated as CAWGQVSTEAFF.

This clonotype showed up many times. The V gene is TRBV7-9, the J gene TRBJ1-2; D is unclear. With 1 base removed from V and 1 base from J, the gap between germline ends came to 7 bases. The CDR3 extends over 14 amino acids. CDR1 is SEHNR, CDR2 FQNEAQ, per germline (reference sequence). The CDR3 region has the DNA TGTGCCAGCAGCTTAGTGACCAATAACTATGGCTACACCTTC. Protein: CASSLVTNNYGYTF.

The chain recombines TRBV4-1 with TRBJ1-1, with TRBD1 identical over 10 bases. The CDR3 has 15 amino acids. Germline values: CDR1 MGHRA, CDR2 YSYEKL. V was pared by 1 base and J by 5 bases, with 4 bases of the junction left unmatched. This CDR3 is CASSQGQGAETEAFF. In nucleotides, the CDR3 is TGCGCCAGCAGCCAAGGACAGGGGGCAGAAACTGAAGCTTTCTTT.

The CDR3 is CASSPDRVSYNSPLHF. The CDR3 coding sequence is TGTGCCAGCAGCCCCGACAGGGTCTCCTATAATTCACCCCTCCACTTT. The chain has TRBV11-2 and TRBJ1-6; the match to TRBD1 covers 7 bases. The junction had 4 bases not matched to a gene; V was cut back by 5 bases and J by 0 bases. The germline V gene has CDR1 SGHAT and CDR2 FQNNGV. The CDR3 has 16 residues.

This clonotype was picked up many times. The CDR3 coding sequence is TGTGCCACCAGCAGAGACCCGGGCGGGAGCTCCTACGAGCAGTACTTC. It is translated as CATSRDPGGSSYEQYF. V is TRBV15 and J is TRBJ2-7, with 7 bases matching TRBD2. From germline, CDR1 is LNHNV and CDR2 YYDKDF (reference sequence). The V and J ends lost 0 bases and 0 bases, in that order; junction bases with no gene match: 5. The CDR3 covers 16 residues.

Ten or more counts support this clonotype. The chain links TRBV5-1 to TRBJ2-7; TRBD2 matches at 12 bases. CDR3 length: 16 amino acids. Germline V CDR1 and CDR2: SGHRS, YFSETQ. V shed 4 bases and J 4 bases; nucleotides not matched to a gene: 9. As DNA, the CDR3 is TGCGCCAGCAGCAACGCTCAGACTAGCGGGAGTTACGAGCAGTACTTC. Residues: CASSNAQTSGSYEQYF.

At least ten counts were recorded for this clonotype. The chain joins TRBV27 to TRBJ2-7; TRBD2 is a possible D gene (5 bases). The germline V gene has CDR1 MNHEY and CDR2 SMNVEV (reference sequence). V lost 2 bases, J lost 0 bases, and 8 bases lay in between. The CDR3 consists of 14 residues. The CDR3 region is CASSLVGSSYEQYF. The CDR3 DNA reads TGTGCCAGCAGTTTAGTGGGGAGCTCCTACGAGCAGTACTTC.

Only a few counts were recorded for this clonotype. The chain recombines TRBV3-1 with TRBJ1-1; D might be TRBD1 (5 bases). Germline CDR1 is LGHDT and CDR2 is YNNKEL (reference sequence). V gave up 4 bases and J gave up 1 base, with 10 bases separating them. This CDR3 contains 14 residues. CDR3: CASSLVGANTEAFF. The CDR3 DNA follows: TGTGCCAGCAGCCTCGTCGGGGCGAACACTGAAGCTTTCTTT.

In this sample, this clonotype turned up many times. CDR3: CASSVASGNEQFF. As DNA, the CDR3 is TGTGCCAGCAGCGTAGCTTCGGGGAATGAGCAGTTCTTC. This rearrangement joins TRBV9 to TRBJ2-1; possible D gene TRBD2, 5 bases. The CDR3 is made up of 13 amino acids. Germline-derived CDR1 and CDR2 are SGDLS and YYNGEE. Trimming left V 0 bases short and J 7 bases short, with 8 bases between.

This clonotype was observed at least ten times. The chain carries TRBV7-9 and TRBJ2-5, with 10 bases fitting TRBD1. With V trimmed by 6 bases and J by 3 bases, 1 base remained unmatched. CDR3 length: 13 residues. CDR1 and CDR2 (germline): SEHNR, FQNEAQ (reference sequence). The CDR3 DNA sequence: TGTGCCAGCAGAGGGACAGGGGAAGAGACCCAGTACTTC. Translated, it gives CASRGTGEETQYF.

This clonotype has at least ten counts. CDR3 region: CASSPGAQPQHF. DNA of the CDR3: TGTGCCAGCAGCCCAGGGGCTCAGCCCCAGCATTTT. This sequence joins TRBV7-9 and TRBJ1-5; tentative D call: TRBD1 (6 bases). This CDR3 contains 12 residues. The ends were cut back, 5 bases at V and 6 bases at J, with 8 bases in the middle. Germline V CDR1 and CDR2: SEHNR, FQNEAQ (reference sequence).

Points on this clonotype: The junction departs from germline at one end; a sequencing error may be responsible. J is TRBJ1-5 and V is TRBV27; 8 bases map to TRBD1. There are 13 residues in the CDR3. In germline, CDR1 is MNHEY, CDR2 SMNVEV (reference sequence). For the CDR3, the DNA is TGTGCCACCCGGACAGGGCTGAATCCGCCCCAGCATTTT. It encodes CATRTGLNPPQHF.

The rearrangement joins TRBV20-1 to TRBJ2-3, with TRBD2 matching 7 bases. The CDR3 is 14 amino acids. The junction had 8 bases not matched to a gene; V was cut back by 4 bases and J by 4 bases. Germline loops: CDR1 DFQATT, CDR2 SNEGSKA (reference sequence). This CDR3 is CSATLAGVADTQYF. In DNA, the CDR3 is TGCAGTGCTACCCTGGCGGGAGTGGCAGATACGCAGTATTTT.

The table lists this clonotype with many counts. The chain has TRBV5-6 and TRBJ1-2, with a possible D match to TRBD1 (5 bases). Germline-derived CDR1 and CDR2 are SGHDT and YYEEEE. Between the trimmed V and J ends, which lost 4 bases and 5 bases, there was a span of 18 bases. The CDR3 spans 15 residues. The DNA of the CDR3 is TGTGCCAGCAGCAGGGGACTTGGAGTGGGGTATGGCTACACCTTC. It yields the protein CASSRGLGVGYGYTF.

This clonotype was observed many times. The chain recombines TRBV28 with TRBJ1-1; no firm D call. The CDR3 totals 12 residues. From germline, CDR1 is MDHEN and CDR2 SYDVKM. V was cut by 11 bases and J by 7 bases, with 17 bases left in between. The chain's CDR3 is CACRGLPVEAFF. For the CDR3, the DNA is TGTGCCTGCCGGGGTTTACCCGTTGAAGCTTTCTTT.

This clonotype was counted many times. The rearrangement joins TRBV7-9 to TRBJ2-3; the D call may be TRBD1 or TRBD2 (5 bases each). The V and J ends lost 1 base and 1 base respectively, with 6 bases between them. Germline CDR1 and CDR2: SEHNR and FQNEAQ (reference sequence). The CDR3 runs 14 residues. The DNA for the CDR3 is TGTGCCAGCAGCTTAGGGGGACGCACAGATACGCAGTATTTT. Translating it yields CASSLGGRTDTQYF.

This clonotype was observed many times. The gene calls are TRBV6-5 and TRBJ2-3; 10 nucleotides align to TRBD2. V shed 6 bases, J shed 2 bases, and the junction held 5 bases outside the gene matches. The CDR3 loop spans 15 amino acids. Germline loops: CDR1 MNHEY, CDR2 SVGAGI. The CDR3 DNA follows: TGTGCCAGCAGGGAAAGCGGGGGGGTCACAGATACGCAGTATTTT. The encoded protein is CASRESGGVTDTQYF.